The T cell receptor (beta chain) described here comes from a study of cytomegalovirus exposure and HLA in healthy donors. It was with 60 Vbeta and 13 Jbeta primers that the PCR ran. The data were produced by immunoSEQ multiplex PCR, yet TCRdb's version contains in-frame clones alone and is incomplete. The sample has roughly 150,000 clones; roughly 74% are singletons. Study-wide results and limits: Donors were assumed by presence/absence analyses to have roughly uniform sequencing depth.

This clone has just a few counts. Antigen: not known. Trimming pared 2 bases from V and 2 bases from J, leaving 10 bases between. Germline CDR1 reads SGHVS; CDR2 reads FQNEAQ. This CDR3 contains 14 residues. This chain connects TRBV7-8 to TRBJ2-7, with a tentative D call TRBD1 (5 bases). Input material: PBMCs. The sequence was collected from a woman in her thirties or forties in good health and CMV-seropositive. CDR3 loop: CASSLRKGPYEQYF. The CDR3 DNA sequence: TGTGCCAGCAGCTTAAGAAAGGGGCCCTACGAGCAGTACTTC.